A selection of T cell receptor beta chains follows, all from one sample in a study of OX40 agonist ivuxolimab in advanced cancers. Assay used: immunoSEQ multiplex PCR; TCRdb lists only in-frame clones, some missing. In the table there are roughly 70,000 clones, 88% of which are singletons. The sequences come from CD4+ or CD8+ T cells sorted from blood, collected in a trial of the OX40 agonist ivuxolimab. These receptors all come from an adult with an advanced solid tumor such as melanoma, head and neck, liver or kidney cancer. Both conserved end residues are part of each CDR3. The D gene is left open where the match is weak. Part of the rows lack a size; the others show once, few, many or a class for expanded clones.

TRBD1	TRBV6-1	TRBJ2-7	NA	TGTGCCAGCAGTGTTGGACAGGGAGTCTACGAGCAGTACTTC	CASSVGQGVYEQYF
NA	TRBV21-1	TRBJ2-7	NA	TGTGCCAGCAGCAAAGACCACAGTTTATTCCGGGGTGGAGGCTACGAGCAGTACTTC	CASSKDHSLFRGGGYEQYF
TRBD2	TRBV27	TRBJ2-5	few	TGTGCCAGCAGTTTAGGGGGCGGGAGGGCCTCCCCAGAGACCCAGTACTTC	CASSLGGGRASPETQYF
NA	TRBV6-1	TRBJ1-1	NA	TGTGCCAGCAGTGGCCGACGGTTCCCGAACACTGAAGCTTTCTTT	CASSGRRFPNTEAFF
TRBD2	TRBV29-1	TRBJ2-1	NA	TGCAGCGTTGCTGCGGGAGGGCAAGCTGAGCAGTTCTTC	CSVAAGGQAEQFF
NA	TRBV6-5	TRBJ1-6	NA	TGTGCCAGCAGTTACTCCCAGACTGTATCCTCACCCCTCCACTTT	CASSYSQTVSSPLHF
TRBD1	TRBV4-3	TRBJ2-7	NA	TGCGCCAGCAGCCAAGAATGGACAGGGCTTTCCTACGAGCAGTACTTC	CASSQEWTGLSYEQYF
NA	TRBV5-1	TRBJ2-3	NA	TGCGCCAGCAGTACCGCAGATACGCAGTATTTT	CASSTADTQYF
NA	TRBV5-4	TRBJ1-2	NA	TGTGCCAGCAGCCCCCCCCGGGCGGGCGACTATGGCTACACCTTC	CASSPPRAGDYGYTF
TRBD1	TRBV5-6	TRBJ1-6	NA	TGTGCCAGCAGCTTGTTAGGGACAGGGAGAAATTCACCCCTCCACTTT	CASSLLGTGRNSPLHF
NA	TRBV11-2	TRBJ2-5	NA	TGTGCCAGCAGCCAAGACAGCCCGGGGACCCAGTACTTC	CASSQDSPGTQYF
NA	TRBV11-2	TRBJ1-2	NA	TGTGCCAGCAGCTTAGAACCGTACGGTAACTATGGCTACACCTTC	CASSLEPYGNYGYTF
TRBD1	TRBV28	TRBJ1-5	NA	TGTGCCACCCAGGGGGATGGCAATCAGCCCCAGCATTTT	CATQGDGNQPQHF
NA	TRBV18	TRBJ1-1	NA	TGTGCCAGCTCACCACCTGGGAGGAACACTGAAGCTTTCTTT	CASSPPGRNTEAFF
NA	TRBV7-2	TRBJ1-2	NA	TGTGCCAGCAGCTTACCCCTGAGCTACACCTTC	CASSLPLSYTF
TRBD2	TRBV5-1	TRBJ2-7	NA	TGCGCCAGCAGCTTGACTAGCGGGGATTCCGACGAGCAGTACTTC	CASSLTSGDSDEQYF
NA	TRBV7-2	TRBJ2-5	once	TGTGCCAGCAGCTTAGCTGGAGAGACCCAGTACTTC	CASSLAGETQYF
NA	TRBV2	TRBJ2-3	once	TGTGCCAGCACCGAAGGGGTAGATACGCAGTATTTT	CASTEGVDTQYF
NA	TRBV5-5	TRBJ2-1	once	TGTGCCAGCAGCTTGGAGGCAGAAACCTACAATGAGCAGTTCTTC	CASSLEAETYNEQFF
TRBD1	TRBV7-2	TRBJ2-7	NA	TGTGCCAGCAGCTTGAGGACAGGGGCCTACGAGCAGTACTTC	CASSLRTGAYEQYF
NA	TRBV2	TRBJ2-2	NA	TGTGCCAGCAATCGGGGCACCGGGGAGCTGTTTTTT	CASNRGTGELFF
TRBD1	TRBV6-5	TRBJ2-7	NA	TGTGCCAGCAGGCGACAGGGTCTAGGCTACGAGCAGTACTTC	CASRRQGLGYEQYF
NA	TRBV6-1	TRBJ2-1	NA	TGTGCCAGCACCTCGGGACTGAGCTACAATGAGCAGTTCTTC	CASTSGLSYNEQFF
TRBD2	TRBV2	TRBJ2-5	NA	TGTGCCAGCAGTACCTCGGGACTAGTTCTGGAGACCCAGTACTTC	CASSTSGLVLETQYF
TRBD2	TRBV6-1	TRBJ2-3	NA	TGTGCCAGCAGTGAAGGAGGGACTAGCTCAAATCCCACAGATACGCAGTATTTT	CASSEGGTSSNPTDTQYF
NA	TRBV5-1	TRBJ1-6	NA	TGCGCCAGCAGCCAGAACCCGCAGGGAAATAATTCACCCCTCCACTTT	CASSQNPQGNNSPLHF
NA	TRBV10-3	TRBJ2-7	NA	TGTGCCATCAGTGAGTCGACAGGCACATCCCAGGACGAGCAGTACTTC	CAISESTGTSQDEQYF
NA	TRBV19	TRBJ2-2	NA	TGTGCCAGTAGTATTACCGGCGGGGAGCTGTTTTTT	CASSITGGELFF
TRBD2	TRBV2	TRBJ2-2	NA	TGTGCCAGCAAGGGACTAGCGGGAGAGGGGACCGGGGAGCTGTTTTTT	CASKGLAGEGTGELFF
NA	TRBV6-6	TRBJ2-7	NA	TGTGCCAGCAGTGGAAAGGGTACCCTCTACGAGCAGTACTTC	CASSGKGTLYEQYF
NA	TRBV11-2	TRBJ2-1	NA	TGTGCCAGCAGCCAGGACAGAAACAATGAGCAGTTCTTC	CASSQDRNNEQFF
NA	TRBV10-3	TRBJ1-4	NA	TGTGCCATCAGTGAGTCAGGGGTTTCCTTGGAAAAACTGTTTTTT	CAISESGVSLEKLFF
NA	TRBV30	TRBJ1-1	few	TGTGCCTGGAGGGCGGAGTACAACACTGAAGCTTTCTTT	CAWRAEYNTEAFF